The T cell receptor (beta chain) described here comes from a study of regulatory T cells in long-lasting Graves disease. The CDR3 has 15 residues. V was cut by 7 bases and J by 5 bases, with 19 bases left in between. Germline CDR1 is LNHDA and CDR2 is SQIVND (reference sequence). Indicated time point: newly diagnosed GD, antithyroid drugs for less than 3 months. There was RNA extracted from PBMCs, and the TCR library was made from it. Libraries of TCR beta came from iRepertoire HTBI primers plus Arm-PCR of CDR3 regions. TCRdb processed the multiplex PCR reads anew with MiXCR; each CDR3 protein has one entry. The top ten hold 20% to 25% of the sample, which has about 330,000 distinct CDR3 sequences, around 16% seen once. These data also formed part of another study, on T cells in Graves' hyperthyroidism and ophthalmopathy.

The starting material was peripheral blood mononuclear cells (PBMCs), obtained at new diagnosis, from a patient treated with antithyroid drugs. The chain has TRBV19 and TRBJ2-3; D may be TRBD1 (6 bases). The source of this sequence is a woman under 30 with Graves disease. The CDR3 spells CASTLTRGQRDTQYF. CDR3 DNA: TGTGCCAGTACCCTCACCCGTGGACAGCGAGATACGCAGTATTTT.